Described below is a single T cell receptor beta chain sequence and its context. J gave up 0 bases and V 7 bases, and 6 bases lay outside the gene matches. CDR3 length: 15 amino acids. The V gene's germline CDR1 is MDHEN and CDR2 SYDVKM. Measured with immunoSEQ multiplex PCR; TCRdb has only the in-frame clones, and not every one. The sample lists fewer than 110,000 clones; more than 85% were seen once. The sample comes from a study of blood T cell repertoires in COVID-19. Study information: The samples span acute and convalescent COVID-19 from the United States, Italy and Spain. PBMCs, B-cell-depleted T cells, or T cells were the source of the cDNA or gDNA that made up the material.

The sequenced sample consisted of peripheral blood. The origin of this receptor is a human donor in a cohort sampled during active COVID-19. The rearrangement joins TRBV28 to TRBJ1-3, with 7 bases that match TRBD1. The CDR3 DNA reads TGTGCCAGCACCGCCGGGACAGCCTCTGGAAACACCATATATTTT. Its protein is CASTAGTASGNTIYF.